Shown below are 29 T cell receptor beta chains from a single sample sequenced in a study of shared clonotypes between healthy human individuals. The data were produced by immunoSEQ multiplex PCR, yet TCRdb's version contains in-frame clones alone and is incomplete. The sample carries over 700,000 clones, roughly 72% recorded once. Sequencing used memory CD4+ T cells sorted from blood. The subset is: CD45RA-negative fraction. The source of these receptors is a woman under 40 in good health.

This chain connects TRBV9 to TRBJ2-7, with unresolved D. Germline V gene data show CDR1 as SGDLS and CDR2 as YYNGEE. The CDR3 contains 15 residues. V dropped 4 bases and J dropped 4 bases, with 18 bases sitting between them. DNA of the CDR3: TGTGCCAGCAGCCCGGGTCCGGGTTCGCAGTACGAGCAGTACTTC. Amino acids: CASSPGPGSQYEQYF. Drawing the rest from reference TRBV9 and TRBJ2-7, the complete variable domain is DSGVTQTPKHLITATGQRVTLRCSPRSGDLSVYWYQQSLDQGLQFLIQYYNGEERAKGNILERFSAQQFPDLHSELNLSSLELGDSALYFCASSPGPGSQYEQYFGPGTRLTVT.

DNA for the CDR3: TGCAGCGTTGAAAAGAACTATGGCTACACCTTC. It yields the protein CSVEKNYGYTF. This chain uses TRBV29-1 with TRBJ1-2; D is ambiguous. V lost 2 bases and J 2 bases, leaving 3 bases between the germline ends. CDR1 and CDR2 (germline): SQVTM, ANQGSEA. This CDR3 is built from 11 residues.

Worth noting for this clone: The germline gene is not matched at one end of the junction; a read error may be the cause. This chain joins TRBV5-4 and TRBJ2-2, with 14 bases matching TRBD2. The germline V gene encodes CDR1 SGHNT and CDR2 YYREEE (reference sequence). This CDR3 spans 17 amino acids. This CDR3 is CASSLGLAGANTGELFF. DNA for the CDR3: TGTGCCAGCAGTTTGGGACTAGCGGGAGCCAATACCGGGGAGCTGTTTTTT.

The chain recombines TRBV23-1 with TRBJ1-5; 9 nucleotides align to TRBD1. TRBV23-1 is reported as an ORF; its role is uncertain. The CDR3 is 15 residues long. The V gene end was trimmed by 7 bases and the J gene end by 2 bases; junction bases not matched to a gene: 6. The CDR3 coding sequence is TGCGCCAGCAACCGACAGGGGGAGGGCAATCAGCCCCAGCATTTT. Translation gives CASNRQGEGNQPQHF.

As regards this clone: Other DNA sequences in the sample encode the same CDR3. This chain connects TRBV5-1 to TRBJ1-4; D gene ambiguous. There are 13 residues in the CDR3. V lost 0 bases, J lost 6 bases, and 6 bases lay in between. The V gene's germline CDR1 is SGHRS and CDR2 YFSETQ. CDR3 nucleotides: TGCGCCAGCAGCTTGGCCCCCGATGAAAAACTGTTTTTT. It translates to CASSLAPDEKLFF.

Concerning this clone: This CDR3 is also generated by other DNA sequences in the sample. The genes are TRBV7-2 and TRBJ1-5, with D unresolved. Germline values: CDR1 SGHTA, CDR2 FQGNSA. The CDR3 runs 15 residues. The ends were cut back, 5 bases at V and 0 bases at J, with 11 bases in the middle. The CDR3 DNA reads TGTGCCAGCAGCCTAAAGACGGGTAGCAATCAGCCCCAGCATTTT. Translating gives CASSLKTGSNQPQHF.

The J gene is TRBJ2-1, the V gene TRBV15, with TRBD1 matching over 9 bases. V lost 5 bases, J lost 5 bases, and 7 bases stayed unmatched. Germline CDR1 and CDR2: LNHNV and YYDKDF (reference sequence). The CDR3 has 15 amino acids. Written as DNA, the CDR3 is TGTGCCACCAGCCTAGGGGGGACAGGGAACAATGAGCAGTTCTTC. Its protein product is CATSLGGTGNNEQFF.

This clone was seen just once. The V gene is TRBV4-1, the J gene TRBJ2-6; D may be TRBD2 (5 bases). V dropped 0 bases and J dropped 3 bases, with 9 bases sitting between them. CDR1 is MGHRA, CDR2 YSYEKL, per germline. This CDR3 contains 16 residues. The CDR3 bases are TGCGCCAGCAGCCAAGACACCGGGGTTGGGGCCAACGTCCTGACTTTC. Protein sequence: CASSQDTGVGANVLTF.

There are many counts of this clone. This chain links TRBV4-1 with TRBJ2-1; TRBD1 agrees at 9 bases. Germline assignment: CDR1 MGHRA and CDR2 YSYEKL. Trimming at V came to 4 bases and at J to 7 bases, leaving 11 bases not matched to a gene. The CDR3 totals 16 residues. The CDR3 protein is CASSLSGADRGNEQFF. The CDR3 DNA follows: TGCGCCAGCAGCCTCTCCGGCGCGGACAGGGGTAATGAGCAGTTCTTC.

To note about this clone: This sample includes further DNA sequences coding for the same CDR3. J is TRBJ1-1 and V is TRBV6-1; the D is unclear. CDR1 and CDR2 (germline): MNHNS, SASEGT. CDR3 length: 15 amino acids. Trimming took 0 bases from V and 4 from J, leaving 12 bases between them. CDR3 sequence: CASSEAAGGGTEAFF. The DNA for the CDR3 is TGTGCCAGCAGTGAAGCGGCGGGCGGTGGCACTGAAGCTTTCTTT.

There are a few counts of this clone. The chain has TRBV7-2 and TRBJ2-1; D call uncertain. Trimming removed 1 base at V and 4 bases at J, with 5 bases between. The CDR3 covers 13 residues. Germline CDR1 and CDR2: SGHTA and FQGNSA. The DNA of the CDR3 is TGTGCCAGCAGCTTAGTTAGGTACAATGAGCAGTTCTTC. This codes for CASSLVRYNEQFF.

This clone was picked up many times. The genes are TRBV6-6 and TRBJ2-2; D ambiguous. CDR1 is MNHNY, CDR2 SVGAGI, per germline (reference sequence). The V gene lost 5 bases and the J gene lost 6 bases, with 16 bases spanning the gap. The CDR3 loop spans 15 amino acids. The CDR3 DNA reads TGTGCCAGCAGTAGTAGTGACCCCTTGGCCGGGGAGCTGTTTTTT. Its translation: CASSSSDPLAGELFF.

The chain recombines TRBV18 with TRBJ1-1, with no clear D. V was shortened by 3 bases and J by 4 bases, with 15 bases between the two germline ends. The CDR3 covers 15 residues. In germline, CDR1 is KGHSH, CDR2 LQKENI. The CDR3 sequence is CASSPPGGRSTEAFF. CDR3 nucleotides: TGTGCCAGCTCACCTCCGGGAGGTCGGAGCACTGAAGCTTTCTTT.

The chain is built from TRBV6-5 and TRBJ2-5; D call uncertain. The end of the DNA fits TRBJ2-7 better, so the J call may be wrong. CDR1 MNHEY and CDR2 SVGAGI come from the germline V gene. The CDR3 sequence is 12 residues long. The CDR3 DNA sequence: TGTGCCAGCAGTTACGGGCCCTACGAGCAGTACTTC. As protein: CASSYGPYEQYF.

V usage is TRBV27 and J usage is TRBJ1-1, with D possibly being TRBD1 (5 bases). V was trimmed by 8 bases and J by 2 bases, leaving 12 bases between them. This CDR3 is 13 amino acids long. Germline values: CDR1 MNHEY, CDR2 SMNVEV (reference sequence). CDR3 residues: CASARGENTEAFF. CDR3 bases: TGTGCCAGCGCCCGGGGGGAAAACACTGAAGCTTTCTTT.

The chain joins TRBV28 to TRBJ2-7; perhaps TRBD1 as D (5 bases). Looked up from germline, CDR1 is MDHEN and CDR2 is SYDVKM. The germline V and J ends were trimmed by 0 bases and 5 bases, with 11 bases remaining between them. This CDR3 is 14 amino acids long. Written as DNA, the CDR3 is TGTGCCAGCAGTTTATGGCAGGGTACCGACGAGCAGTACTTC. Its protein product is CASSLWQGTDEQYF.

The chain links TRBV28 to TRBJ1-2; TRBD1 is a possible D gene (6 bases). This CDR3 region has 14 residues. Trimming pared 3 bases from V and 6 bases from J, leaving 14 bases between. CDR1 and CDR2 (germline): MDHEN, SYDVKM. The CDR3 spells CASSFTAGADGYTF. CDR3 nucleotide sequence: TGTGCCAGCAGTTTCACCGCAGGGGCAGATGGCTACACCTTC.

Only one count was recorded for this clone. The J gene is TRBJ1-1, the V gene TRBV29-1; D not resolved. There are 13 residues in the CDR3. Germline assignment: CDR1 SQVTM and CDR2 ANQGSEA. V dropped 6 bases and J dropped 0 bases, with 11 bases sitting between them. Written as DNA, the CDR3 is TGCAGCGTCACCCGGGATTTGAACACTGAAGCTTTCTTT. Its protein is CSVTRDLNTEAFF.

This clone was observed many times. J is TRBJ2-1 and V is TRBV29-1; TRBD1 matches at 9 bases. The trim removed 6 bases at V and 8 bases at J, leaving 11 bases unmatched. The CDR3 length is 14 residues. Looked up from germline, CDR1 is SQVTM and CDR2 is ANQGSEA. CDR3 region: CSVADRGGSDEQFF. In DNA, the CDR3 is TGCAGCGTCGCAGACAGGGGGGGGAGCGATGAGCAGTTCTTC.

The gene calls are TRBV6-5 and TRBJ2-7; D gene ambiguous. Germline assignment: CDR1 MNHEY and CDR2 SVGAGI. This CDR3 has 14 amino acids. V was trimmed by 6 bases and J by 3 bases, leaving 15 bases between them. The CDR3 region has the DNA TGTGCCAGCAGCCAAGCCGGGCCCCACTACGAGCAGTACTTC. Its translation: CASSQAGPHYEQYF.

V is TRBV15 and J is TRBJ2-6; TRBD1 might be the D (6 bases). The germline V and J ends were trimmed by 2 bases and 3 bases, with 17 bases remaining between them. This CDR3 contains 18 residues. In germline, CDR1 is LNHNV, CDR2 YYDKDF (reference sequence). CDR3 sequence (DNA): TGTGCCACCAGCAGAAACAGACAGGTTGGGGGTGGGGCCAACGTCCTGACTTTC. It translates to CATSRNRQVGGGANVLTF.

CDR3: CASSQENRGNYYNEQFF. In nucleotides, the CDR3 is TGCGCCAGCAGCCAAGAGAACAGGGGGAACTACTACAATGAGCAGTTCTTC. The chain has TRBV4-1 and TRBJ2-1; 8 bases are shared with TRBD1. Germline V lookup: CDR1 MGHRA, CDR2 YSYEKL. The ends lost 0 bases at V and 3 bases at J; junction bases unmatched: 7. The CDR3 has 17 residues.

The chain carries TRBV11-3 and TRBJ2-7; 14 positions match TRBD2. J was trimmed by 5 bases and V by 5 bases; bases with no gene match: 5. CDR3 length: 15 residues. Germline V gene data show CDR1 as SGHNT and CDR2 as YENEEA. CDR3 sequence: CASSLGLAGGHEQYF. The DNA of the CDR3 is TGTGCCAGCAGCCTCGGACTAGCGGGAGGCCACGAGCAGTACTTC. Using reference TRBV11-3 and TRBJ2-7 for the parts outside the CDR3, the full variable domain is EAGVVQSPRYKIIEKKQPVAFWCNPISGHNTLYWYLQNLGQGPELLIRYENEEAVDDSQLPKDRFSAERLKGVDSTLKIQPAELGDSAVYLCASSLGLAGGHEQYFGPGTRLTVT.

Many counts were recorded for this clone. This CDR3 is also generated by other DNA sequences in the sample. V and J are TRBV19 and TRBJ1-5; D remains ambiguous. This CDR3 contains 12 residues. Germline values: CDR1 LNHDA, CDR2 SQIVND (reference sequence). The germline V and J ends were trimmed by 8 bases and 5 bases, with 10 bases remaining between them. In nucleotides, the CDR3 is TGTGCCAGTGGTTACATCGATCAGCCCCAGCATTTT. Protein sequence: CASGYIDQPQHF.

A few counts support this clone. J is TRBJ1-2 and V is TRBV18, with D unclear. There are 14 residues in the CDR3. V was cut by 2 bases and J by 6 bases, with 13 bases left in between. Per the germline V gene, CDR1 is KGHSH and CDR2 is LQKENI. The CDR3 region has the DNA TGTGCCAGCTCACCAGTAGGCCCCGGTAATGGCTACACCTTC. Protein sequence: CASSPVGPGNGYTF.

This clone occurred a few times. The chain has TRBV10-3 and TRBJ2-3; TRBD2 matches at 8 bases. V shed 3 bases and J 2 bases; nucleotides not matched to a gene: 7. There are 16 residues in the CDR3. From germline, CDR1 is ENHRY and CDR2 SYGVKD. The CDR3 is CAISDPGLGATDTQYF. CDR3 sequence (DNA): TGTGCCATCAGTGACCCGGGACTAGGTGCCACAGATACGCAGTATTTT.

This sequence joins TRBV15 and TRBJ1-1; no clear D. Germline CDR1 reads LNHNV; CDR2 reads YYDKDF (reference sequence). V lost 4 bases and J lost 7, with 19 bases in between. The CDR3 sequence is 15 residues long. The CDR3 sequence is CATSIVVEHIVEAFF. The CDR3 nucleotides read TGTGCCACCAGCATAGTGGTCGAACATATAGTTGAAGCTTTCTTT.

The CDR3 DNA follows: TGCGCCAGCAGCTTGGCCGGGTCTAGCACCGAGCAGTACTTC. Protein product: CASSLAGSSTEQYF. The chain joins TRBV5-1 to TRBJ2-7; TRBD2 is a possible D gene (5 bases). The germline V and J ends were trimmed by 0 bases and 6 bases, with 13 bases remaining between them. The V gene's germline CDR1 is SGHRS and CDR2 YFSETQ. The CDR3 totals 14 residues. Looking up the rest from reference TRBV5-1 and TRBJ2-7 gives the full variable domain: KAGVTQTPRYLIKTRGQQVTLSCSPISGHRSVSWYQQTPGQGLQFLFEYFSETQRNKGNFPGRFSGRQFSNSRSEMNVSTLELGDSALYLCASSLAGSSTEQYFGPGTRLTVT.

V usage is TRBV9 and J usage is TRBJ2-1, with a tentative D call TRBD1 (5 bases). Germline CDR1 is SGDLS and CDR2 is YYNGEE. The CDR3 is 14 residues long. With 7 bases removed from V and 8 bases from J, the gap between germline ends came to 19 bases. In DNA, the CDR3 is TGTGCCAGCTCGTCAGGGTACGTTTCCGATGAGCAGTTCTTC. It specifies CASSSGYVSDEQFF.